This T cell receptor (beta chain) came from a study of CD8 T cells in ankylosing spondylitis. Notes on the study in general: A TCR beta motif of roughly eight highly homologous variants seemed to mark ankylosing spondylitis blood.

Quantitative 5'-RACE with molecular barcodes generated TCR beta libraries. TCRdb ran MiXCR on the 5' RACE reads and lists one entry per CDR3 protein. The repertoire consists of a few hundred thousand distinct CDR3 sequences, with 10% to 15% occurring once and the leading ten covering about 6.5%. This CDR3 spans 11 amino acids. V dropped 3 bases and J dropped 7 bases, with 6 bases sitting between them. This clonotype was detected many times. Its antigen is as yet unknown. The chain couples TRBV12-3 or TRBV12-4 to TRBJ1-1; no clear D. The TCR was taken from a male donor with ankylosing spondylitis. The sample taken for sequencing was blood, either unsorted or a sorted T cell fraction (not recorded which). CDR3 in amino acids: CASSFSGEAFF. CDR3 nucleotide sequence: TGTGCCAGCAGTTTCTCCGGTGAAGCTTTCTTT.